This T cell receptor (beta chain) was recorded in a study of CD8+CD57+ T cells in acquired aplastic anemia. The TCR beta profiling, which covered VDJ combination and CDR3 sequence, was carried out using genomic DNA as the template. In TCRdb, the reads were re-called with MiXCR into one record per CDR3 protein. The sample shows around 170,000 distinct CDR3 sequences, 55% to 70% of them seen only once. Germline CDR1 and CDR2: SGHAT and FQNNGV. Deletions cut 1 base from V and 2 bases from J, with 6 bases between. The CDR3 has 13 residues. This clonotype was observed many times. The material sequenced was sorted CD4+, CD8+, or CD8+CD57+ T cells (not recorded which) from PBMCs. This TCR derives from a human donor in good health. The chain uses TRBV11-2 and TRBJ2-7; no definite D call. This CDR3 reads CASSLGRAYEQYF. The CDR3 DNA reads as TGTGCCAGCAGCTTAGGTAGAGCCTACGAGCAGTACTTC.